This T cell receptor beta chain came from a study of cytomegalovirus exposure and HLA in healthy donors. Points from the study as a whole: When analyzed later, a missense DCLRE1C variant was found to be linked to TCR beta V- and J-gene trimming. Researchers left out some V segments, among them TRBV6-2 and TRBV6-3, as indistinguishable. Analyses of presence and absence presupposed an approximately uniform sequencing depth across donors.

With 60 Vbeta and 13 Jbeta primers, the PCR was carried out. Here immunoSEQ multiplex PCR was the method, and the copy in TCRdb shows in-frame clones only, minus some. The table lists some 160,000 clones, 65% to 90% of them singletons, with about 2% in the top ten. Trimming removed 8 bases from V and 3 bases from J, with 14 bases in between. The germline V gene encodes CDR1 WSHSY and CDR2 SAAADI. This CDR3 comprises 14 residues. Comments on this clone: What it binds is unknown.

The TCR originated in a male donor in good health and CMV-seronegative. The sample consisted of PBMCs. This chain joins TRBV10-2 and TRBJ1-3; D gene uncertain. CDR3 sequence reads: CASSDRDSGNTIYF. DNA for the CDR3: TGCGCCAGCTCCGACCGGGATAGTGGAAACACCATATATTTT.